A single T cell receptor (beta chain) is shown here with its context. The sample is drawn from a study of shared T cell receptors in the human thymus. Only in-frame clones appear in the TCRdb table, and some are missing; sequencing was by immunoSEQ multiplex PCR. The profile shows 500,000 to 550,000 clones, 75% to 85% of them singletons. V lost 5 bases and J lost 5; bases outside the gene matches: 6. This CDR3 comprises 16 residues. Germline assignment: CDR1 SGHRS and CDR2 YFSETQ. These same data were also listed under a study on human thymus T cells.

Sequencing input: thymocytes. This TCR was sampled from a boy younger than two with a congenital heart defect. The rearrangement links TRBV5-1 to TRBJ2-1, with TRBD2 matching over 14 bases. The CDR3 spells CASSAGTSGRDNEQFF. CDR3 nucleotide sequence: TGCGCCAGCAGTGCCGGGACTAGCGGGAGAGACAATGAGCAGTTCTTC.